The clone carrying this T cell receptor (beta chain) came up a few times. Its antigen is not identified. Unique molecular identifiers tagged the TCRbeta library. TCRdb reprocessed the PCR reads via MiXCR and lists one record per CDR3 protein. The table includes about 830,000 distinct CDR3 sequences, roughly 15% detected once. The entry originates in a study of T-cell reconstitution after alpha-beta-depleted transplantation in children. Study results and caveats: T-cell numbers and diversity, one year after transplant, stemmed largely from T cells that were newly produced. Where some patients showed high TCRbeta diversity at day 60, it came from recipient T cells and thymic progenitors that had survived. Reported findings indicate that, about two months after transplant, alpha-beta T cells came from several hundred expanded clones, which were derived from non-depleted graft cells.

This receptor was obtained from a male patient under 18 who had a stem cell transplant for acute lymphoblastic leukemia, so the T cells may come from the graft donor. The specimen was PBMCs, mostly from graft donor cells, collected 360 days after TCRalphabeta/CD19-depleted stem cell transplant.

The CDR3 is CASSAGTSGTLWGEQYF. For the CDR3, the DNA is TGTGCCAGCAGCGCCGGGACTAGTGGGACGCTATGGGGTGAGCAGTACTTC. The chain couples TRBV13 to TRBJ2-7; 8 bases are shared with TRBD2. This CDR3 has 17 residues. J was trimmed by 7 bases and V by 5 bases; bases with no gene match: 19. CDR1 is PRHDT and CDR2 is FYEKMQ in the germline V gene (reference sequence).